Shown below are 25 T cell receptor beta chains from a single sample sequenced in a study of CD8 T cells in Susac syndrome. Random hexamers were used to reverse transcribe roughly 0.45 to 1 ug of RNA. One entry per CDR3 protein, called by TCRdb with MiXCR from the immunoSEQ multiplex PCR reads. The repertoire holds under 200,000 distinct CDR3 sequences, with almost 96% as singletons. Material: CD4+ T cells from PBMCs. All receptors come from a human donor with Susac syndrome.

The rearrangement links TRBV29-1 to TRBJ2-1; 7 bases match TRBD2. The CDR3 totals 14 residues. The V segment lost 2 bases and the J segment 8 bases; nucleotides outside the gene matches: 9. Germline V gene data show CDR1 as SQVTM and CDR2 as ANQGSEA. The chain's CDR3 is CSVESRTRFDEQFF. Here the CDR3 DNA reads TGCAGCGTTGAATCCAGGACTAGGTTCGATGAGCAGTTCTTC.

The rearrangement uses TRBV30 and TRBJ2-7; TRBD2 aligns across 11 bases. The ends lost 6 bases at V and 6 bases at J; junction bases unmatched: 22. The CDR3 is 18 residues long. Germline CDR1 reads GTSNPN; CDR2 reads SVGIG (reference sequence). For the CDR3, the DNA is TGTGCCTGTAGTAGGATTCCGGGACTAGCGGTCCCATCGGCCGAGCAGTACTTC. Translated: CACSRIPGLAVPSAEQYF.

This clonotype came up once. V is TRBV7-9 and J is TRBJ1-1; D perhaps matches TRBD1 (5 bases). Per the germline V gene, CDR1 is SEHNR and CDR2 is FQNEAQ (reference sequence). With 5 bases removed from V and 4 bases from J, the gap between germline ends came to 17 bases. CDR3 length equals 15 residues. The CDR3 nucleotides read TGTGCCAGCAGCCCTGGGGGGGGATTGGGCACTGAAGCTTTCTTT. This codes for CASSPGGGLGTEAFF.

This rearrangement joins TRBV10-3 to TRBJ2-3, with D hard to call. Germline CDR1 reads ENHRY; CDR2 reads SYGVKD. V was trimmed by 2 bases and J by 0 bases, leaving 9 bases between them. This CDR3 is built from 15 residues. The CDR3: CAISEGGSSTDTQYF. CDR3 DNA sequence: TGTGCCATCAGTGAGGGCGGCTCTAGCACAGATACGCAGTATTTT.

The chain joins TRBV3-1 to TRBJ1-1, with TRBD1 matching over 7 bases. Germline lookup yields CDR1 LGHDT and CDR2 YNNKEL (reference sequence). The V gene end was trimmed by 1 base and the J gene end by 5 bases; junction bases not matched to a gene: 4. This CDR3 contains 14 residues. The CDR3 region has the DNA TGTGCCAGCAGCCAAGGTTCAGGGGGGACTGAAGCTTTCTTT. Translation: CASSQGSGGTEAFF.

The V call is TRBV3-1, the J call TRBJ2-7, with no clear D. Germline CDR1 reads LGHDT; CDR2 reads YNNKEL (reference sequence). The V end lost 2 bases, the J end lost 4 bases, and 9 bases lay between the germline ends. The CDR3 is 13 amino acids. The CDR3 DNA sequence: TGTGCCAGCAGCCAACACGCGAAGTACGAGCAGTACTTC. It codes for CASSQHAKYEQYF.

CDR3 DNA: TGTGCCTGGAGTGTAACGGGGGTCCTTGGGCAGCCCCAGCATTTT. Translation: CAWSVTGVLGQPQHF. The chain employs TRBV30 and TRBJ1-5; D is perhaps TRBD1 (5 bases). The CDR3 spans 15 residues. The germline V gene has CDR1 GTSNPN and CDR2 SVGIG (reference sequence). Trimming shortened V by 0 bases and J by 7 bases, and 16 bases separated the two germline ends.

About this clonotype itself: One end of the junction is discordant with germline, which a read error may explain. The chain links TRBV20-1 to TRBJ2-3; TRBD1 aligns across 8 bases. Looked up from germline, CDR1 is DFQATT and CDR2 is SNEGSKA (reference sequence). The CDR3 contains 14 residues. The CDR3 protein is CGLRTDRGTDTQYF. In DNA, the CDR3 is TGTGGTCTTCGGACAGACAGGGGAACAGATACGCAGTATTTT.

This chain connects TRBV6-2 or TRBV6-3 to TRBJ1-2, with no clear D. V dropped 3 bases and J dropped 8 bases, with 10 bases sitting between them. CDR3 length equals 12 residues. Germline loops: CDR1 MNHEY, CDR2 SVGEGT. Here the CDR3 reads CASSYSFAGYTF. CDR3 nucleotides: TGTGCCAGCAGTTATTCCTTCGCGGGCTACACCTTC.

This clonotype has a single count. The genes are TRBV7-2 and TRBJ2-5; 7 nucleotides match TRBD1. The CDR3 runs to 15 residues. Losses at the gene ends were 4 bases for V and 5 bases for J; bases not matched to a gene: 10. Per germline, CDR1 SGHTA and CDR2 FQGNSA. The CDR3 spells CASSSFTGEWETQYF. The DNA of the CDR3 is TGTGCCAGCAGCTCCTTTACAGGGGAATGGGAGACCCAGTACTTC.

The chain is built from TRBV19 and TRBJ2-2; perhaps D is TRBD1 or TRBD2 (7 bases each). The V gene's germline CDR1 is LNHDA and CDR2 SQIVND (reference sequence). The length of the CDR3 is 15 residues. The ends were cut back, 3 bases at V and 7 bases at J, with 15 bases in the middle. CDR3 coding DNA: TGTGCCAGTAGTATTGGGAGGGGGCTGTTCGGGGAGCTGTTTTTT. Amino acid sequence: CASSIGRGLFGELFF.

V usage is TRBV25-1 and J usage is TRBJ1-6, with a tentative D call TRBD1 (5 bases). CDR1 is MGHDK, CDR2 SYGVNS, per germline. CDR3 size: 14 residues. The V and J ends lost 4 bases and 2 bases respectively, with 6 bases between them. The CDR3 DNA sequence: TGTGCCAGCAGTGGGGGACCCTATAATTCACCCCTCCACTTT. This encodes CASSGGPYNSPLHF.

This rearrangement joins TRBV5-1 to TRBJ2-1, with TRBD2 matching 10 bases. The germline CDR1 and CDR2 sequences are SGHRS and YFSETQ. The CDR3 spans 15 residues. The junction had 1 base not matched to a gene; V was cut back by 3 bases and J by 1 base. The CDR3 loop reads CASSSLAGSYNEQFF. The DNA for the CDR3 is TGCGCCAGCAGCTCACTAGCGGGATCCTACAATGAGCAGTTCTTC.

The rearrangement links TRBV18 to TRBJ1-1; D remains ambiguous. The germline CDR1 and CDR2 sequences are KGHSH and LQKENI. V was shortened by 6 bases and J by 1 base, with 12 bases between the two germline ends. This CDR3 is built from 14 residues. This chain's CDR3 is CASSQEGRNTEAFF. CDR3 nucleotides: TGTGCCAGCTCCCAGGAGGGCCGGAACACTGAAGCTTTCTTT.

The V gene is TRBV11-2, the J gene TRBJ1-6, with D tentatively TRBD1 (6 bases). CDR3 size: 14 residues. CDR1 and CDR2 from the germline V gene are SGHAT and FQNNGV. Trimming removed 1 base from V and 9 bases from J, with 10 bases in between. CDR3 residues: CASSLGPGVSPLHF. CDR3 bases: TGTGCCAGCAGCTTAGGCCCAGGGGTTTCACCCCTCCACTTT. The entire variable domain, with the rest obtained from reference TRBV11-2 and TRBJ1-6, is as follows: EAGVAQSPRYKIIEKRQSVAFWCNPISGHATLYWYQQILGQGPKLLIQFQNNGVVDDSQLPKDRFSAERLKGVDSTLKIQPAKLEDSAVYLCASSLGPGVSPLHFGNGTRLTVT.

The chain recombines TRBV9 with TRBJ1-5; unclear D gene. The CDR3 runs to 18 residues. Germline loops: CDR1 SGDLS, CDR2 YYNGEE. Trimming cost V 0 bases and J 0 bases, with 16 bases left between them. The CDR3: CASSVEAGGWNSNQPQHF. In DNA form, the CDR3 reads TGTGCCAGCAGCGTAGAGGCAGGCGGCTGGAATAGCAATCAGCCCCAGCATTTT.

The V and J genes are TRBV12-3 or TRBV12-4 and TRBJ2-7; 13 positions match TRBD2. The CDR3 is 15 amino acids. The V and J ends lost 7 bases and 5 bases, in that order; junction bases with no gene match: 8. DNA for the CDR3: TGTGCCAGCAAATCCGGGACTAGCGGGGTTCACGAGCAGTACTTC. Translation: CASKSGTSGVHEQYF.

This chain links TRBV25-1 with TRBJ2-7, with D perhaps matching TRBD1 (5 bases). The V end lost 3 bases, the J end lost 5 bases, and 11 bases lay between the germline ends. The germline V gene encodes CDR1 MGHDK and CDR2 SYGVNS. The CDR3 has 13 residues. The CDR3 nucleotides are TGTGCCAGCAGTGAGCAGGGTTCCCACGAGCAGTACTTC. It is translated as CASSEQGSHEQYF.

J is TRBJ2-3 and V is TRBV20-1; TRBD2 matches at 9 bases. CDR3 length: 14 amino acids. Germline CDR1 and CDR2: DFQATT and SNEGSKA (reference sequence). V dropped 6 bases and J dropped 6; count of bases not matched to a gene: 10. CDR3 nucleotide sequence: TGCAGTGCGACCTGGCGGGGGGGTCGCGATACGCAGTATTTT. This translates into CSATWRGGRDTQYF.

The chain carries TRBV29-1 and TRBJ1-1, with a possible D match to TRBD1 (5 bases). V lost 6 bases and J 1 base, leaving 12 bases between the germline ends. This CDR3 comprises 13 residues. The germline V gene encodes CDR1 SQVTM and CDR2 ANQGSEA. CDR3 nucleotide sequence: TGCAGCGTGGGGGGTCTTGGGAACACTGAAGCTTTCTTT. This encodes CSVGGLGNTEAFF.

The V and J genes are TRBV29-1 and TRBJ2-3; no definite D call. This CDR3 is built from 12 residues. Germline V gives CDR1 SQVTM, CDR2 ANQGSEA. V dropped 7 bases and J dropped 1 base, with 9 bases sitting between them. This CDR3 is CSGEEGTDTQYF. CDR3 bases: TGCAGCGGAGAGGAAGGCACAGATACGCAGTATTTT.

V gene TRBV20-1 combines with J gene TRBJ1-2; TRBD1 matches 9 bases. Germline CDR1 and CDR2: DFQATT and SNEGSKA (reference sequence). V lost 6 bases to trimming and J lost 4 bases; unmatched junction nucleotides: 3. The CDR3 is 12 amino acids. The CDR3 protein is CSAQDRGYGYTF. The DNA for the CDR3 is TGCAGTGCGCAGGACAGGGGCTATGGCTACACCTTC.

V is TRBV30 and J is TRBJ1-5; D ambiguous. Looked up from germline, CDR1 is GTSNPN and CDR2 is SVGIG (reference sequence). The CDR3 is 16 residues long. Trimming left V 0 bases short and J 9 bases short, with 21 bases between. The CDR3 DNA sequence: TGTGCCTGGAGTGTATTTTCATCAGGTTCGGGATCGCCCCAGCATTTT. As protein: CAWSVFSSGSGSPQHF.

The genes are TRBV19 and TRBJ2-2; no firm D call. CDR3 size: 14 residues. The V gene lost 7 bases and the J gene lost 4 bases, with 13 bases spanning the gap. Germline V gene sequence: CDR1 LNHDA, CDR2 SQIVND (reference sequence). CDR3 loop: CASKGQRFTGELFF. The DNA for the CDR3 is TGTGCCAGTAAAGGTCAGCGTTTCACCGGGGAGCTGTTTTTT.

The chain couples TRBV6-1 to TRBJ2-7, with D unresolved. V dropped 8 bases and J dropped 0 bases, with 11 bases sitting between them. The CDR3 covers 13 residues. CDR1 is MNHNS and CDR2 is SASEGT in the germline V gene. The CDR3 sequence: CASEPQSSYEQYF. Written as DNA, the CDR3 is TGTGCCAGCGAGCCCCAGAGCTCCTACGAGCAGTACTTC.